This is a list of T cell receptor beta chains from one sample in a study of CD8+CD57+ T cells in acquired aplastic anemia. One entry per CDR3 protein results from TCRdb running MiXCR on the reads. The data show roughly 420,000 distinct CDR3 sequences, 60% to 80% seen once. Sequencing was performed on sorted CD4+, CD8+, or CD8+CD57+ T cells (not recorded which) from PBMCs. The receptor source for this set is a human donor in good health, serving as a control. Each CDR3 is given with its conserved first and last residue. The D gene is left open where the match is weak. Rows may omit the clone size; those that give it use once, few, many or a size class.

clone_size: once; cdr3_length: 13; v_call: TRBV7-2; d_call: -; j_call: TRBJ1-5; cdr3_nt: TGTGCCACCAGCGCCGAGAGCAATCAGCCCCAGCATTTT; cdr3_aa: CATSAESNQPQHF
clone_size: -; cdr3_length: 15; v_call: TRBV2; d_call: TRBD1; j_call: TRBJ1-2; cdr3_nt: TGTGCCAGCAGTGAACATCAGGGGGCCTTCTATGACTACACCTTC; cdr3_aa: CASSEHQGAFYDYTF
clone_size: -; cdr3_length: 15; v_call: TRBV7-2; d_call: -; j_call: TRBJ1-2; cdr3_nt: TGTGCCAGCAGCTCCCCACCACATCCCTACTATGGCTGCACCTTC; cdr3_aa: CASSSPPHPYYGCTF
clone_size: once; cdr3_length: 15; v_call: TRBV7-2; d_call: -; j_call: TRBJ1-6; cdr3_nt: TGTGCCAGCAGCTTCCCGGGGGCAAATAATTCACCCCTCCACTTT; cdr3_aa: CASSFPGANNSPLHF
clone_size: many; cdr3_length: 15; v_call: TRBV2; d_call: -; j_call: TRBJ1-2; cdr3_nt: TGTGCCAGCAGCCTACGGCCAGCCGGGGTCTATGGCTACACCTTC; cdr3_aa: CASSLRPAGVYGYTF
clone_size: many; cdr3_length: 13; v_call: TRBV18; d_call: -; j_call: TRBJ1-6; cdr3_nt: TGTGCCAGCTCACGAAATGAAAATTCACCCCTCCACTTT; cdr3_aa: CASSRNENSPLHF
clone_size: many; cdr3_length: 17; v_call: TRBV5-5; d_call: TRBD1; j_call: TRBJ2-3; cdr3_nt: TGTGCCAGCACCTTTGGACAGGGGAAGGGTTACACAGATACGCAGTATTTT; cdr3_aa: CASTFGQGKGYTDTQYF
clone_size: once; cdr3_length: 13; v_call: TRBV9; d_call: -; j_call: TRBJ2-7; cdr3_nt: TGTGCCAGCACCGCCTCGACCAGCCCCTACGGGCAGTTC; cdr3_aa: CASTASTSPYGQF
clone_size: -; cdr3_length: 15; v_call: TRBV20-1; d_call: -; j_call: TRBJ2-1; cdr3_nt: TGCAGTGCCCTTGAGATGAGGGATAGCAACAATGAGCAGTTCTTC; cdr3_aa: CSALEMRDSNNEQFF
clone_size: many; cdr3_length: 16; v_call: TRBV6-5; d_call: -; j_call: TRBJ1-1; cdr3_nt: TGTGCCAGCAGTCGCCAGACCCGTGCGTCGAACACTGAAGCTTTCTTT; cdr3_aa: CASSRQTRASNTEAFF
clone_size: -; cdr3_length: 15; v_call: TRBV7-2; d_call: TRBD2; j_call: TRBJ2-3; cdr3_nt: TGTGCCAGCAGCCAAGTCTCGGGAGGGACAGATACGCAGTATTTT; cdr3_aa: CASSQVSGGTDTQYF
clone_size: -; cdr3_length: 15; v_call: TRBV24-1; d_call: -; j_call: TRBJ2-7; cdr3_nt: TGTGCCACCAGTGAACCTCGGACAGAGACCTACGAGCAGTACTTC; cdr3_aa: CATSEPRTETYEQYF
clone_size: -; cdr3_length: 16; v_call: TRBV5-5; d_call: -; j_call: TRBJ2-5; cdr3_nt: TGTGCCAGCAGCGGGGAAGCGGGACGGGACAAGGAGACCCAGTACTTC; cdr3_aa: CASSGEAGRDKETQYF
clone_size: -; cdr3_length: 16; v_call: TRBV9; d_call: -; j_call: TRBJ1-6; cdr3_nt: TGTGCCAGCAGCGCCTACAGGCGGGGCCTACATTCAACCCTCCACTTT; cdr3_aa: CASSAYRRGLHSTLHF
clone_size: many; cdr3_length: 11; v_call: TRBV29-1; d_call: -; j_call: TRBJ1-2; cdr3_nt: TGCAGCGTTGTCGGGGTGGATGGCTACACCTTC; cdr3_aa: CSVVGVDGYTF
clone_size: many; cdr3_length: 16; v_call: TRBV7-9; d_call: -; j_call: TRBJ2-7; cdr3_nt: TGTGCCAGCAGCTTGGAAGGAGGGGGGGCGGCCAACGAGCAGTACTTC; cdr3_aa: CASSLEGGGAANEQYF
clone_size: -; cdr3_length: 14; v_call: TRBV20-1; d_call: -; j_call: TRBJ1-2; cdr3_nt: TGCAGTGCTAGAGTACGGGGGGGTCACCATGGCTACACCTTC; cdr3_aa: CSARVRGGHHGYTF
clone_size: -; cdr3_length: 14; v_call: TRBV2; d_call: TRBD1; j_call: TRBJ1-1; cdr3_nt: TGTGCCAGCAGTGGGGACAGAATGAACACTGAAGCTTTCTTT; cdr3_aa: CASSGDRMNTEAFF
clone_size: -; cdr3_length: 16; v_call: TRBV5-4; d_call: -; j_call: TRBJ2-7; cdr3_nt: TGTGCCAGCAGCTTGGAGACGGCCGGGGTTACCTACGAGCAGTACTTC; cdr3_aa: CASSLETAGVTYEQYF
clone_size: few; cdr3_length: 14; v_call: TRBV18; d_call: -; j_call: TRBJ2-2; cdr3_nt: TGTGCCAGCTCAGGGGCCGTGAACACCGGGGAGCTGTTTTTT; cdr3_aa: CASSGAVNTGELFF
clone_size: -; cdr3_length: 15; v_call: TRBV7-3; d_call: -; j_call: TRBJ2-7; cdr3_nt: TGTGCCAGCAGCTACGTGGGGGGGGCTAAGTACGAGCAGTACTTC; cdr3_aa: CASSYVGGAKYEQYF
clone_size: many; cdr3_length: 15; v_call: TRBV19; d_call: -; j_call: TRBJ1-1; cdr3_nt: TGTGCCAGTAGTAATCGGGCAGAGACGAACACTGAAGCTTTCTTT; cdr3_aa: CASSNRAETNTEAFF
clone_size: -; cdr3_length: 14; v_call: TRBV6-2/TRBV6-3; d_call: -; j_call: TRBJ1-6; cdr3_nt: TGTGCCATCAGTGAGGGGTGGGGGAACTCACCCCTCCACTTT; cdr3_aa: CAISEGWGNSPLHF
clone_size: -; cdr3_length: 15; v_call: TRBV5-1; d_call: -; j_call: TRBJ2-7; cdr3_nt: TGCGCCAGCAGCTCCCCCAGGATAGCGGACTACGAGCAGTACTTC; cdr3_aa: CASSSPRIADYEQYF
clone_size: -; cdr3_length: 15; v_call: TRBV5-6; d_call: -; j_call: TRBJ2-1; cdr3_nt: TGTGCCAGCAGCTTGGTGGAAGAGTCCTACAATGAGCAGTTCTTC; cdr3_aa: CASSLVEESYNEQFF
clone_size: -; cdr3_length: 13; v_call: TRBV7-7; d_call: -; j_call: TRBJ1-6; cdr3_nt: TGTGCCAGCAGCTCGGCCCGGAACACTCCACCCTTCTTT; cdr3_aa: CASSSARNTPPFF
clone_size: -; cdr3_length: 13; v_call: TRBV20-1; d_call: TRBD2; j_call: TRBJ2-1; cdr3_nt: TGCAGCGCTGGGGGACGGGGGGTCCAAAAGCAGTTCTTC; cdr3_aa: CSAGGRGVQKQFF
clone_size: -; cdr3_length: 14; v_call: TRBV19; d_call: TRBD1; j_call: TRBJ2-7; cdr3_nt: TGTGCCAGCAGAGGGGGCGAGAGTCGGTACGAGCAGTACTTC; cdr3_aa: CASRGGESRYEQYF
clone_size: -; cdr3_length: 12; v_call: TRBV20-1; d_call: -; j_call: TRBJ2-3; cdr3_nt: TGCAGTAACAGAGACTGGAGCGATACGCAGTATTTT; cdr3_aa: CSNRDWSDTQYF
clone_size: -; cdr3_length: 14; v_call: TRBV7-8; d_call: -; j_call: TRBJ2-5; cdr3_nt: TGTGCCAGCAGCCGCTCACGGGGGATCCAAGAGCCGCAGTTC; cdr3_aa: CASSRSRGIQEPQF
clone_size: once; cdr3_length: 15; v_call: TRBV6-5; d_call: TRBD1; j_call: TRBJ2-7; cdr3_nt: TGTGCCAGCAGTGACACAGGGACAGGAGCCTACGAGCAGTACTTC; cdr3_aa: CASSDTGTGAYEQYF
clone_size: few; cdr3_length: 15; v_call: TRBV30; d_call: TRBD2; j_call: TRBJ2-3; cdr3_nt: TGTGCCTGGAGTCTAAGTCGGGGGGGTCCGGATACGCAGTATTTT; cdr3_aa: CAWSLSRGGPDTQYF
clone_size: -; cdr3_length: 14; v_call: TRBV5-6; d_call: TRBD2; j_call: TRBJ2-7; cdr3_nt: TGTGCCAGCAGCTTGACTAGCGCTCCCTACGAGCAGTACTTC; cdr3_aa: CASSLTSAPYEQYF
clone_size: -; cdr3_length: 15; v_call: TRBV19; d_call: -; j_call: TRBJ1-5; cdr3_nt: TGTGCCAGCAGTACCCGGGACACCGACCAAGAGACCCAGCACTTT; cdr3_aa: CASSTRDTDQETQHF
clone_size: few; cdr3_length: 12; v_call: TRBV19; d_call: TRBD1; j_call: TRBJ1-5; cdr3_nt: TGTGCCAGCACCGGACAGGGTGCGCCCCAGCATTTT; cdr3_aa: CASTGQGAPQHF
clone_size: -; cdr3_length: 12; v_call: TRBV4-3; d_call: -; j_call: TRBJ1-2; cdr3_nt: TGCGCCAGCCGCCTAATTACGGCTGGCTACACCTTC; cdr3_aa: CASRLITAGYTF
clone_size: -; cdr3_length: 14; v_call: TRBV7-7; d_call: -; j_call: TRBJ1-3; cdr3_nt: TGTGCTAGCAGCTTAGGGTATAATTCACCCCTCCACTTTTTT; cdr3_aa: CASSLGYNSPLHFF
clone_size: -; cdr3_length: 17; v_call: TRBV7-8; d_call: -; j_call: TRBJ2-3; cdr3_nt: TGTGCCAGCAGCTTAGCGCTGGGAGAGACCCAGTACTTCACGCAGTATTTT; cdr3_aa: CASSLALGETQYFTQYF
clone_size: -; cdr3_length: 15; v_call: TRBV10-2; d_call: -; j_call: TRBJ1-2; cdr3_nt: TGCGCCATCAGTGTCGCAGGTGGCAACAACTATGGCTACACCTTC; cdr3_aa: CAISVAGGNNYGYTF
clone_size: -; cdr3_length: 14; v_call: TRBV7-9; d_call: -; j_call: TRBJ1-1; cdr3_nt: TGTGCCACCAGCATACCACAGGTCGGCACTGAAGCTTACTTT; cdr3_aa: CATSIPQVGTEAYF
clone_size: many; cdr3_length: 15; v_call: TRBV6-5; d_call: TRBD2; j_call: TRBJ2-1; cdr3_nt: TGTGCCAGCAGTTACTTGGCTAGCGGGGGCAATGAGCAGTTCTTC; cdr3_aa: CASSYLASGGNEQFF
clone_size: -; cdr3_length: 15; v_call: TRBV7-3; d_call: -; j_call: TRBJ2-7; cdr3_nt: TGTGCCAGCAGCTTAACGTTTGGCAGCAACAACGAGCAGTACTTC; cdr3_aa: CASSLTFGSNNEQYF
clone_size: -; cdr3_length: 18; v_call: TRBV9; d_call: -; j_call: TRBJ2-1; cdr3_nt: TGTGCCAGCAGCGTAGATGTAGGTGGGGCTAATCTCGACAATGAGCAGTTCTTC; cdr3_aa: CASSVDVGGANLDNEQFF
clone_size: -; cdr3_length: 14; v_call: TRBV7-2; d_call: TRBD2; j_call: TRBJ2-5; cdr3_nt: TGTGCCAGCAGCCGGGGGGGCCGAGTTGATGCCCAGTACTTC; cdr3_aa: CASSRGGRVDAQYF
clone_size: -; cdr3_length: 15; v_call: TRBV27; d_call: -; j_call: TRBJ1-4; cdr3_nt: TGTGCCCGCAGTTCCCCGGACCCTGCTCCCGAAAAACTGTTTTTT; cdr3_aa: CARSSPDPAPEKLFF
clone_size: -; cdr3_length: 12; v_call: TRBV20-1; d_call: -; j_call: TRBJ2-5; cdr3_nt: TGCAGTGCTAGAGATCATCGAGAGACCCAGTACTTC; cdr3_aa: CSARDHRETQYF
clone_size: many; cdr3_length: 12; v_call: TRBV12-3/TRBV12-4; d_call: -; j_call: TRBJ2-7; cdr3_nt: TGTGCCAGCAGTTTAATCTCCTACGAGCAGTACTTC; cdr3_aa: CASSLISYEQYF
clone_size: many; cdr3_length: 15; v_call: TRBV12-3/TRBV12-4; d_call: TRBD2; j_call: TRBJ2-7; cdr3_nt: TGTGCCAGCAGTTTTCACGGGGGGGCCGTTTACGAGCAGTACTTC; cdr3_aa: CASSFHGGAVYEQYF
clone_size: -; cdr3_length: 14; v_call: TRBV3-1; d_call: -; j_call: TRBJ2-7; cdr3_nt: TGCGCCAGCAGCCCAGACGGGTCCTTCTACGAGCAGTACTTC; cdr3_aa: CASSPDGSFYEQYF
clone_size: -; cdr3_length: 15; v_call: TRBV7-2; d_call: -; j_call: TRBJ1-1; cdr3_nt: TGTGTCAGCAGCTTAGAGGCAACGCTGAACACTGAAGCTTTCTTT; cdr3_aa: CVSSLEATLNTEAFF
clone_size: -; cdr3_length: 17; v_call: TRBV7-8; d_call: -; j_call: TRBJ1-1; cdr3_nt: TGTGCCAGCAGCTTAAGTCAACGCCAATTCATGAACTCTGAAGCTTTCTTT; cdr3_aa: CASSLSQRQFMNSEAFF
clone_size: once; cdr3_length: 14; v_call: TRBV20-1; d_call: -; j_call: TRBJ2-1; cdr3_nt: TGCAGTGCTCACGAACAGGTAGCCTACGATGAGCAGTTCTTC; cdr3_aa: CSAHEQVAYDEQFF
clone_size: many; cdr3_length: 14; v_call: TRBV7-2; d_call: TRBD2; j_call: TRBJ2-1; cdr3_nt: TGTGCCAGCAGCAGTAGTAGCGGGGGAACACAGCAGTTCTTC; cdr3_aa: CASSSSSGGTQQFF
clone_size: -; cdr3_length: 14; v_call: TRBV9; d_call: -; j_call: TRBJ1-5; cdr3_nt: TGTGCCAGCAGCTTCGTTTTACAGGAGAAACCCCAGCATTTT; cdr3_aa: CASSFVLQEKPQHF
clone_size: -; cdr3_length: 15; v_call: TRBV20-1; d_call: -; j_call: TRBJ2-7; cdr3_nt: TGCAGTGCTAGCCCGCCCCGGATGCCTCGCTACGAGCAGTACTTC; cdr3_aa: CSASPPRMPRYEQYF
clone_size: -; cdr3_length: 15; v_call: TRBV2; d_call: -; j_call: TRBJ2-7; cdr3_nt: TGTGCCAGCGATCTCCGGGGTAGGGGAGATGAGCAGTTCTTCTTC; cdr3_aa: CASDLRGRGDEQFFF
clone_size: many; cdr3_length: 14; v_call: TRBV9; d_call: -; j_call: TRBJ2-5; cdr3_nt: TGTGCCAGCAGCGTAGTCGGGCAGCAAGAGACCCAGTACTTC; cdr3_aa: CASSVVGQQETQYF
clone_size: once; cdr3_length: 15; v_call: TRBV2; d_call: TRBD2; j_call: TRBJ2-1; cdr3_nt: TGTGCCAGCAGATCGACTAGCGGGGCCCCCAATGAGCAGTTCTTC; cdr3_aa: CASRSTSGAPNEQFF
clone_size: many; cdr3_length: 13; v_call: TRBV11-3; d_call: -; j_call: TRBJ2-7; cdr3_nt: TGTGCCAGCAGCTTAGATACGTCTAGCGTTTTGTTCTTC; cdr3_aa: CASSLDTSSVLFF